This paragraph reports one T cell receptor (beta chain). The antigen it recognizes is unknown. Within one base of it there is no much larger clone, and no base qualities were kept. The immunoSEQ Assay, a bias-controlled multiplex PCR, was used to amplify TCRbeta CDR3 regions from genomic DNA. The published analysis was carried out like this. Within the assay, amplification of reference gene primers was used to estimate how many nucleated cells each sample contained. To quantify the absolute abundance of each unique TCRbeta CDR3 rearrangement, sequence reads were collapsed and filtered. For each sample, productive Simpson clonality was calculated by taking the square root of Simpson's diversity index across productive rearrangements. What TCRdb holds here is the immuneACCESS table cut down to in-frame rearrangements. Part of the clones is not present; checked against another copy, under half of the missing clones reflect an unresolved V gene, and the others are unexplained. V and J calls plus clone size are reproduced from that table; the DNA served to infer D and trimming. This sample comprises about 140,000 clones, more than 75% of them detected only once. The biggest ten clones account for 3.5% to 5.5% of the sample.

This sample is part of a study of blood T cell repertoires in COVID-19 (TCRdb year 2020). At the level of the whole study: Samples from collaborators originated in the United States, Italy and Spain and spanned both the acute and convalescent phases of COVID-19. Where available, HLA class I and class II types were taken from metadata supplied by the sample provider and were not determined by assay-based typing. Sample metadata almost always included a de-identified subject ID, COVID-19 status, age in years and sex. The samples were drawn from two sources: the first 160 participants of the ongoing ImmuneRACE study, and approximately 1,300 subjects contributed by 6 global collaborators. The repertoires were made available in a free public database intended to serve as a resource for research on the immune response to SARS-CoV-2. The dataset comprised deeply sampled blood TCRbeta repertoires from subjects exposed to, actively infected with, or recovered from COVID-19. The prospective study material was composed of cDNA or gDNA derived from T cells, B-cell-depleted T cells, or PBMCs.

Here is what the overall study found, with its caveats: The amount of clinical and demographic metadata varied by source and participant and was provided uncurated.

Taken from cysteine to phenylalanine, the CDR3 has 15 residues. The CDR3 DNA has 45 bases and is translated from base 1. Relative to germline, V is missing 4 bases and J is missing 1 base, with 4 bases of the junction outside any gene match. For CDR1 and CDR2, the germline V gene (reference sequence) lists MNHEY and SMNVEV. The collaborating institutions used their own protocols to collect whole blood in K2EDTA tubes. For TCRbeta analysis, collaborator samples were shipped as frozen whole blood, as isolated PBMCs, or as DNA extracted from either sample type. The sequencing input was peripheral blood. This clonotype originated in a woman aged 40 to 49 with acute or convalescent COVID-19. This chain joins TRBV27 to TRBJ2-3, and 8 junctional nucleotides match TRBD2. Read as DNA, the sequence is TGTGCCAGCAGTTCCTTCGGGGGGGGCACAGATACGCAGTATTTT. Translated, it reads CASSSFGGGTDTQYF.